The rows below give T cell receptor beta chains drawn from one sample of a study of shared clonotypes between healthy human individuals. Assay used: immunoSEQ multiplex PCR; TCRdb lists only in-frame clones, some missing. This repertoire shows fewer than 1.4 million clones, about four fifths found once; its top ten account for more than 0.55%. Material for sequencing was memory CD4+ T cells from PBMCs. These receptors were collected from a man younger than 35 in good health. Some clones in this sample may be carry-over from other donors' samples. Both conserved end residues are part of each CDR3. D genes are given only for firm matches. Rows may omit the clone size; those that give it use once, few, many or a size class.

J	D	V	size	CDR3	DNA
TRBJ2-5	NA	TRBV14	NA	CASSGRQSQETQYF	TGTGCCAGCAGCGGGCGACAGAGCCAAGAGACCCAGTACTTC
TRBJ1-2	NA	TRBV5-4	NA	CASSTTGNHGYTF	TGTGCCAGCAGCACAACAGGGAACCATGGCTACACCTTC
TRBJ1-5	NA	TRBV19	NA	CASTPMGRGNQPQHF	TGTGCCAGTACTCCCATGGGGCGCGGCAATCAGCCCCAGCATTTT
TRBJ2-7	TRBD2	TRBV11-2	NA	CASSWSSSGSRSSYEQYF	TGTGCCAGCAGCTGGAGTTCTAGCGGGAGTAGGTCTTCCTACGAGCAGTACTTC
TRBJ1-5	NA	TRBV30	once	CAWSSDRQPQHF	TGTGCCTGGAGTTCTGACCGCCAGCCCCAGCATTTT
TRBJ1-5	NA	TRBV6-1	once	CASSDLGRPPQPQHF	TGTGCCAGCAGTGACCTCGGGCGGCCCCCTCAGCCCCAGCATTTT
TRBJ1-4	TRBD1	TRBV5-1	NA	CASSLMGTDNEKLFF	TGCGCCAGCAGCTTGATGGGGACAGATAATGAAAAACTGTTTTTT
TRBJ2-7	NA	TRBV11-2	NA	CASSSPGLRSAYEQYF	TGTGCCAGCAGCTCTCCGGGACTCAGGTCAGCCTACGAGCAGTACTTC
TRBJ2-7	TRBD1	TRBV6-5	NA	CASSQQGDRAYEQYF	TGTGCCAGCAGTCAGCAGGGGGACAGAGCCTACGAGCAGTACTTC
TRBJ2-2	NA	TRBV2	NA	CASRLPLGGKRTGELFF	TGTGCCAGCAGGCTACCCTTGGGGGGAAAAAGGACCGGGGAGCTGTTTTTT
TRBJ2-1	NA	TRBV5-1	once	CASSLSVSYNEQFF	TGCGCCAGCAGCTTGAGCGTTTCCTACAATGAGCAGTTCTTC
TRBJ2-7	TRBD2	TRBV4-3	once	CASSQVWAGGGVVYEQYF	TGCGCCAGCAGCCAAGTGTGGGCGGGAGGAGGAGTAGTCTACGAGCAGTACTTC
TRBJ2-3	NA	TRBV15	NA	CATSRDRGSGLGGTQYF	TGTGCCACCAGCAGAGATCGAGGGTCCGGACTAGGGGGTACGCAGTATTTT
TRBJ2-3	NA	TRBV28	NA	CASSPRTDTQYF	TGTGCCAGCAGTCCCCGGACAGATACGCAGTATTTT
TRBJ2-3	TRBD2	TRBV29-1	NA	CSVVVAGVSTDTQYF	TGCAGCGTTGTGGTAGCGGGAGTATCGACAGATACGCAGTATTTT
TRBJ2-1	NA	TRBV5-4	NA	CASSLIIADEQFF	TGTGCCAGCAGTTTAATAATAGCGGACGAGCAGTTCTTC
TRBJ1-1	NA	TRBV27	NA	CASSPRWAASNTEAFF	TGTGCCAGCAGTCCCCGTTGGGCAGCCTCTAACACTGAAGCTTTCTTT
TRBJ1-1	TRBD1	TRBV18	few	CASSPRGQGASEAFF	TGTGCCAGCTCACCAAGAGGACAGGGGGCGTCTGAAGCTTTCTTT
TRBJ1-5	NA	TRBV28	NA	CASSRQLYQPQHF	TGTGCCAGCAGTCGACAGTTGTATCAGCCCCAGCATTTT
TRBJ2-1	NA	TRBV7-3	once	CASSLFVPSSYNEQFF	TGTGCCAGCAGCTTATTCGTACCAAGCTCCTACAATGAGCAGTTCTTC
TRBJ1-1	NA	TRBV27	NA	CASRHPNRAVTEAFF	TGTGCCAGCAGACACCCGAACCGGGCGGTAACTGAAGCTTTCTTT
TRBJ2-5	TRBD2	TRBV5-1	NA	CASSLAASGRETQYF	TGCGCCAGCAGCTTGGCCGCTAGCGGGAGAGAGACCCAGTACTTC
TRBJ2-3	NA	TRBV2	NA	CASSERTPGSDTQYF	TGTGCCAGCAGTGAAAGGACTCCCGGGTCAGATACGCAGTATTTT
TRBJ2-1	TRBD2	TRBV10-1	NA	CASSDFEDSGIGEQFF	TGCGCCAGCAGTGACTTCGAGGATAGCGGGATTGGTGAGCAGTTCTTC
TRBJ2-1	TRBD2	TRBV10-3	NA	CASRGAGDRNEQFF	TGTGCCAGCAGGGGAGCGGGAGATCGGAATGAGCAGTTCTTC
TRBJ2-7	NA	TRBV2	NA	CASVGRGLPKSYEQYF	TGTGCCAGCGTCGGCCGGGGGCTCCCGAAAAGCTACGAGCAGTACTTC
TRBJ2-7	TRBD1	TRBV18	NA	CASSPQGAGLPYEQYF	TGTGCCAGCTCACCACAGGGGGCCGGACTCCCTTACGAGCAGTACTTC
TRBJ1-3	NA	TRBV9	once	CASSVEAFSGNTIYF	TGTGCCAGCAGCGTAGAGGCCTTCTCTGGAAACACCATATATTTT
TRBJ2-1	NA	TRBV13	NA	CASSARVRGGNEQFF	TGTGCCAGCAGCGCCAGGGTCAGGGGGGGCAATGAGCAGTTCTTC
TRBJ2-7	TRBD1	TRBV6-6	NA	CASREGQPLREQYF	TGTGCCAGCAGAGAGGGACAGCCTCTGCGGGAGCAGTACTTC
TRBJ2-1	NA	TRBV11-2	NA	CASSPLTRYNEQFF	TGTGCCAGCAGCCCACTGACTAGATACAATGAGCAGTTCTTC
TRBJ2-7	TRBD2	TRBV28	once	CASSSTPEVGGSW	TGTGCCAGCAGTTCCACCCCCGAGGTGGGAGGGTCGTGG
TRBJ2-1	TRBD2	TRBV2	NA	CASSSAGTSGINEQFF	TGTGCCAGCAGCTCTGCCGGGACTAGCGGGATCAATGAGCAGTTCTTC
TRBJ1-5	NA	TRBV6-1	NA	CASSEVGQPQHF	TGTGCCAGCAGTGAAGTGGGGCAGCCCCAGCATTTT
TRBJ1-2	NA	TRBV29-1	NA	CSVEIGLFGYTF	TGCAGCGTTGAAATTGGGTTATTTGGCTACACCTTC
TRBJ2-2	NA	TRBV19	NA	CASSIEGRSTGELFF	TGTGCCAGTAGTATAGAGGGCAGATCCACCGGGGAGCTGTTTTTT
TRBJ1-1	NA	TRBV15	few	CATSRDARTNTEAFF	TGTGCCACCAGCAGAGATGCCAGGACGAACACTGAAGCTTTCTTT
TRBJ2-5	TRBD1	TRBV2	many	CASKSTGSETQYF	TGTGCCAGCAAATCGACAGGGTCAGAGACCCAGTACTTC
TRBJ1-5	NA	TRBV19	NA	CASSIPSNQPQHF	TGTGCCAGTAGTATACCCAGCAATCAGCCCCAGCATTTT
TRBJ2-7	NA	TRBV7-8	once	CASSLRNNPKQYF	TGTGCCAGCAGCTTACGTAACAATCCCAAGCAGTACTTC
TRBJ2-7	NA	TRBV11-2	NA	CASSVDRNYEQYF	TGTGCCAGCAGCGTGGACAGAAACTACGAGCAGTACTTC